This TCR beta chain was observed in a study of T-cell memory formation after mild COVID-19. This clonotype was seen a handful of times. In TCRdb, the 5' RACE reads were re-called with MiXCR into one record per CDR3 protein. The top ten hold around a fifth of the sample, which has roughly 450,000 distinct CDR3 sequences, roughly 18% seen once. V shed 6 bases and J shed 6 bases, with 16 bases lying between them. This CDR3 is built from 15 residues. Germline-derived CDR1 and CDR2 are KGHDR and SFDVKD. The sample comprised PBMCs or a T cell subset sorted from them (not recorded which). This chain links TRBV24-1 with TRBJ2-2; possibly TRBD2 for D (6 bases). The receptor was isolated from a man between 18 and 29 years old who had mild COVID-19 (a few samples of this study predate the infection). Cell type and time point are not known. The CDR3 DNA reads TGTGCCACCAGTACCTCTTCGGACTATCCCGGGGAGCTGTTTTTT. Amino acids: CATSTSSDYPGELFF.